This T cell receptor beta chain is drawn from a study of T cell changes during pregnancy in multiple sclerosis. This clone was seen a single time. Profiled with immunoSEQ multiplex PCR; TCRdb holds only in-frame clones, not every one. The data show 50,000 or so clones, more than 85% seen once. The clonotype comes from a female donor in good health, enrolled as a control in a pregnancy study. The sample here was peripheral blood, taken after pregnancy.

CDR3 DNA sequence: TGCGCCAGCAGCACTAGCGGGGCCATCACAGATACGCAGTATTTT. Translated: CASSTSGAITDTQYF. The V and J genes are TRBV5-1 and TRBJ2-3, with 10 nucleotides matching TRBD2. The V gene's germline CDR1 is SGHRS and CDR2 YFSETQ. With V trimmed by 4 bases and J by 2 bases, 4 bases remained unmatched. CDR3 length: 15 residues.